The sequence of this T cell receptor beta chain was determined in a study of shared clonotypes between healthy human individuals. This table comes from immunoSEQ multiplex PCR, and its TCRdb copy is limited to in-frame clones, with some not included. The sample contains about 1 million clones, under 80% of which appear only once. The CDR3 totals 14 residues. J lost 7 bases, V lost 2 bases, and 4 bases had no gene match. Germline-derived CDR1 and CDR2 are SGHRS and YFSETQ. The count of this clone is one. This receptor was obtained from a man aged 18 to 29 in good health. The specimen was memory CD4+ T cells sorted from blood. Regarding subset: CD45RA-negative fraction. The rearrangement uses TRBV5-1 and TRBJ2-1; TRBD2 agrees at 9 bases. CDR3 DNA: TGCGCCAGCAGCTTAGCGGGAGGTAAGAATGAGCAGTTCTTC. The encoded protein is CASSLAGGKNEQFF.